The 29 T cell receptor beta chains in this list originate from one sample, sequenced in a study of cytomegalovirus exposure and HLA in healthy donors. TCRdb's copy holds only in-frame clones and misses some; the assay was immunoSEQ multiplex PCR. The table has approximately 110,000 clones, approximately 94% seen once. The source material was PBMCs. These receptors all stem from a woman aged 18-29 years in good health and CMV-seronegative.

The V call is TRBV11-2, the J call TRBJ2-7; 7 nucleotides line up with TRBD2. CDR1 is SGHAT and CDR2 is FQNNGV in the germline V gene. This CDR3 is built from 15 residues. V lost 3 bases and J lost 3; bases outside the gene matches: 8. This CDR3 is CASSFNRGGLYEQYF. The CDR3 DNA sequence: TGTGCCAGCAGCTTTAACCGGGGAGGGCTCTACGAGCAGTACTTC.

CDR3: CASRWSGAPYGYTF. DNA for the CDR3: TGTGCCAGCAGATGGAGCGGGGCCCCCTATGGCTACACCTTC. The gene calls are TRBV6-5 and TRBJ1-2; a possible D gene is TRBD1 (5 bases). This CDR3 has 14 amino acids. Per the germline V gene, CDR1 is MNHEY and CDR2 is SVGAGI. The V gene lost 6 bases and the J gene lost 4 bases, with 15 bases spanning the gap.

CDR3 amino acids: CASKLADNEQFF. CDR3 sequence (DNA): TGTGCCAGCAAACTAGCGGACAATGAGCAGTTCTTC. The rearrangement joins TRBV28 to TRBJ2-1; 8 bases fit TRBD2. The CDR3 contains 12 residues. V dropped 7 bases and J dropped 5; count of bases not matched to a gene: 1. Germline V gene data show CDR1 as MDHEN and CDR2 as SYDVKM.

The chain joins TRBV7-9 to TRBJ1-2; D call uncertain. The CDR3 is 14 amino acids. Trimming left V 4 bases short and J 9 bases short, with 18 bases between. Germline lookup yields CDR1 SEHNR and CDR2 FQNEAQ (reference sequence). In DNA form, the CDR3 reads TGTGCCAGCAGCTCATCTGTTTCGGGGTTAAGCTACACCTTC. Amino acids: CASSSSVSGLSYTF.

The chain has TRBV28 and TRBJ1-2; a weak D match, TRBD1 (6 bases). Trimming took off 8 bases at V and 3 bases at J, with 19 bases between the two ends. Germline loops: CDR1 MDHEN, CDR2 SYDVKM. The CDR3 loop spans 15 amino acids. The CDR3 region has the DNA TGTGCCAGCTATCACGGGGGGGCAGTTGACTATGGCTACACCTTC. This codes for CASYHGGAVDYGYTF.

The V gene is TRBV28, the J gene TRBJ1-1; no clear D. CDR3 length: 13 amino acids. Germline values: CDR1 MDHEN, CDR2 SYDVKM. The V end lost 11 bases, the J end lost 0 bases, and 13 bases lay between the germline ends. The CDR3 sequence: CAWSQGMNTEAFF. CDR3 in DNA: TGTGCCTGGAGCCAAGGTATGAACACTGAAGCTTTCTTT.

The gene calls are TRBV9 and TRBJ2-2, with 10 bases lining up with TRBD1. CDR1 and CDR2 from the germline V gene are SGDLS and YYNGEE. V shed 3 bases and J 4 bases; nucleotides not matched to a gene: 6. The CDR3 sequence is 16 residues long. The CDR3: CASSGQGTGVTGELFF. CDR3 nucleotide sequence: TGTGCCAGCAGCGGACAAGGGACAGGGGTCACCGGGGAGCTGTTTTTT.

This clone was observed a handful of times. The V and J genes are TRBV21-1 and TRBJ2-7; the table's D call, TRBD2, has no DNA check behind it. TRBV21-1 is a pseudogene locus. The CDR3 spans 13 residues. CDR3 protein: CARIAGASYEQYF. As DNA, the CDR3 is TGTGCCAGAATAGCGGGGGCCTCCTACGAGCAGTACTTC.

In DNA, the CDR3 is TGTGCCAGCAGTGAAGTTGGGCACCTCACAGATACGCAGTATTTT. This gives the protein CASSEVGHLTDTQYF. The chain combines TRBV2 with TRBJ2-3, with D hard to call. Trimming shortened V by 1 base and J by 2 bases, and 10 bases separated the two germline ends. Germline V lookup: CDR1 SNHLY, CDR2 FYNNEI. The length of the CDR3 is 15 residues. The full variable domain, completed using reference TRBV2 and TRBJ2-3, is EPEVTQTPSHQVTQMGQEVILRCVPISNHLYFYWYRQILGQKVEFLVSFYNNEISEKSEIFDDQFSVERPDGSNFTLKIRSTKLEDSAMYFCASSEVGHLTDTQYFGPGTRLTVL.

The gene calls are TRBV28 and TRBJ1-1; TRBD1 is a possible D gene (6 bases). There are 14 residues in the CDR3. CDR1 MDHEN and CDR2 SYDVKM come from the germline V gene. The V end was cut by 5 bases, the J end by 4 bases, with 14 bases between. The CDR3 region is CASSTFQGLTEAFF. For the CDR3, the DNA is TGTGCCAGCAGTACGTTCCAGGGGCTCACTGAAGCTTTCTTT.

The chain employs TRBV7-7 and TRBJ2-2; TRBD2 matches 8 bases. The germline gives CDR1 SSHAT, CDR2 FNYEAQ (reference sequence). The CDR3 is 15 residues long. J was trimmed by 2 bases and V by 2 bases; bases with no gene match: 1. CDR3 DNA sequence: TGTGCCAGCAGCTTACGGGGGGGAAACACCGGGGAGCTGTTTTTT. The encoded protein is CASSLRGGNTGELFF. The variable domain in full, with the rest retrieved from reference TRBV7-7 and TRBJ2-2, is GAGVSQSPRYKVTKRGQDVTLRCDPISSHATLYWYQQALGQGPEFLTYFNYEAQPDKSGLPSDRFSAERPEGSISTLTIQRTEQRDSAMYRCASSLRGGNTGELFFGEGSRLTVL.

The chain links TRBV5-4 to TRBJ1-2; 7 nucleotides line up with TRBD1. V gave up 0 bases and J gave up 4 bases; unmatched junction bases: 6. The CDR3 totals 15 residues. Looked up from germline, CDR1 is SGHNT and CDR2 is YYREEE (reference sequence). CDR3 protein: CASSLGQGSLYGYTF. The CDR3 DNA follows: TGTGCCAGCAGCTTGGGACAGGGTTCTCTCTATGGCTACACCTTC.

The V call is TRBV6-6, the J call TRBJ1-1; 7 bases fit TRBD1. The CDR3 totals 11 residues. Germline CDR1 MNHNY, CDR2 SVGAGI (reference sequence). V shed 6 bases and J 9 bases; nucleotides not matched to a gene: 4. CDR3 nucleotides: TGTGCCAGCAGCCAGACAGGGAAAGCTTTCTTT. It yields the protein CASSQTGKAFF.

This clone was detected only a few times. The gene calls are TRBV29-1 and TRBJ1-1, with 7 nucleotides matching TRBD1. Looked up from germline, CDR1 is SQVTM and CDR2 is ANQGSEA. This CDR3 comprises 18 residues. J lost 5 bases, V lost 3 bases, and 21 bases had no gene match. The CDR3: CSVDPRPLDRRGGTEAFF. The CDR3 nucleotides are TGCAGCGTTGATCCTCGACCCCTGGACAGGAGGGGAGGTACTGAAGCTTTCTTT.

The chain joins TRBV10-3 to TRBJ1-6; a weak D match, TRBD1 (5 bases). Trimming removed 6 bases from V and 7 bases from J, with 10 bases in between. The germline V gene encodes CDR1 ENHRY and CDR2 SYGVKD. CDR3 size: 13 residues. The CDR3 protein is CAISGGKNSPLHF. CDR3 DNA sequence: TGTGCCATCAGCGGGGGGAAAAATTCACCCCTCCACTTT.

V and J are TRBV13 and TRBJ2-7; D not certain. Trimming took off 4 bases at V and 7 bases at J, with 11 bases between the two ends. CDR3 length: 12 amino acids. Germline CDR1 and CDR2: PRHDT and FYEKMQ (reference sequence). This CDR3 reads CASSSPSREQYF. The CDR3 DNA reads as TGTGCCAGCAGCTCGCCTTCACGGGAGCAGTACTTC. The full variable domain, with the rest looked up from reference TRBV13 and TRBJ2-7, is AAGVIQSPRHLIKEKRETATLKCYPIPRHDTVYWYQQGPGQDPQFLISFYEKMQSDKGSIPDRFSAQQFSDYHSELNMSSLELGDSALYFCASSSPSREQYFGPGTRLTVT.

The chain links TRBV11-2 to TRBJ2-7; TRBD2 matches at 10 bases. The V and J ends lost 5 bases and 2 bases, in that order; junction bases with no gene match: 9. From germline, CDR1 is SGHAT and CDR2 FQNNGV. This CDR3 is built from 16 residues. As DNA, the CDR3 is TGTGCCAGCAGCCCCTCGGTAGCGGGGGGTACCTACGAGCAGTACTTC. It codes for CASSPSVAGGTYEQYF. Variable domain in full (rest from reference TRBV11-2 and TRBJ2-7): EAGVAQSPRYKIIEKRQSVAFWCNPISGHATLYWYQQILGQGPKLLIQFQNNGVVDDSQLPKDRFSAERLKGVDSTLKIQPAKLEDSAVYLCASSPSVAGGTYEQYFGPGTRLTVT.

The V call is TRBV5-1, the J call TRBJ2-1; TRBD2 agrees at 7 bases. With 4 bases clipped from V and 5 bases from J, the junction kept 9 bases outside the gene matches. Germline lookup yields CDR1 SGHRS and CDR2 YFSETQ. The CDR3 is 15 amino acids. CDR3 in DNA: TGCGCCAGCAGCATAGCACCTAGCGGTGACAATGAGCAGTTCTTC. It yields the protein CASSIAPSGDNEQFF.

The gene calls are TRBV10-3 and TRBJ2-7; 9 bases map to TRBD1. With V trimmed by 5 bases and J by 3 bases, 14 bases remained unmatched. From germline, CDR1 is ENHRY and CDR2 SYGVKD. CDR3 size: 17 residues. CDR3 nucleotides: TGTGCCATCAGTAGCGCACGTACCGGGACAGGGCACTACGAGCAGTACTTC. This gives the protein CAISSARTGTGHYEQYF.

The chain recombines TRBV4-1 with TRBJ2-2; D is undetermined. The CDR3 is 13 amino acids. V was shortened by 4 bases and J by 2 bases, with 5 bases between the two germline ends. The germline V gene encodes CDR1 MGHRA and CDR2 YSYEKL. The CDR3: CASSPGNTGELFF. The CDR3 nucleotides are TGCGCCAGCAGCCCAGGCAACACCGGGGAGCTGTTTTTT.

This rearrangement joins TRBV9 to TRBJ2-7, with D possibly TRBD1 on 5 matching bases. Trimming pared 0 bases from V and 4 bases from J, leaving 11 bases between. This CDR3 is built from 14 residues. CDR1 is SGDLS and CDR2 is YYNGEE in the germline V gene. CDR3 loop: CASSVAGHPYEQYF. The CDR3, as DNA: TGTGCCAGCAGCGTAGCAGGACACCCTTACGAGCAGTACTTC.

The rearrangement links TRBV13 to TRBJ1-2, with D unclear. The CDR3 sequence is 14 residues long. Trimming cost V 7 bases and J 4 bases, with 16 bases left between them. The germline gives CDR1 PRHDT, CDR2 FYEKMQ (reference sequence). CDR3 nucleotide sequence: TGTGCCAGCACCGAAATCCGGGTGAGCTATGGCTACACCTTC. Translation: CASTEIRVSYGYTF.

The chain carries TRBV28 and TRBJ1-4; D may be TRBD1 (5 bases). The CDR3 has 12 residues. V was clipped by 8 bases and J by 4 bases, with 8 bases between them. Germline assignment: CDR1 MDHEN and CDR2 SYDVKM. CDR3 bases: TGTGCCAGCGCAAGGGGTAATGAAAAACTGTTTTTT. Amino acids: CASARGNEKLFF. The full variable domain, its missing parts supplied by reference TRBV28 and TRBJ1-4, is DVKVTQSSRYLVKRTGEKVFLECVQDMDHENMFWYRQDPGLGLRLIYFSYDVKMKEKGDIPEGYSVSREKKERFSLILESASTNQTSMYLCASARGNEKLFFGSGTQLSVL.

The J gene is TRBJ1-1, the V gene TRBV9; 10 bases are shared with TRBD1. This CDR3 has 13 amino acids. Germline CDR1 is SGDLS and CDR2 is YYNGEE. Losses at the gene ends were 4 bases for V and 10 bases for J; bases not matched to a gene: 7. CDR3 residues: CASSPKDRGRAFF. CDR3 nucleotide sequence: TGTGCCAGCAGCCCTAAGGACAGGGGGAGAGCTTTCTTT.

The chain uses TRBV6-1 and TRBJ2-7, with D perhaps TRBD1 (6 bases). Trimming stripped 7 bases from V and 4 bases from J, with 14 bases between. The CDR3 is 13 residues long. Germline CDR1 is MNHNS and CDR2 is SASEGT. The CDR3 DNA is TGTGCCAGCACCAGAGACAGGTGGTACGAGCAGTACTTC. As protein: CASTRDRWYEQYF.

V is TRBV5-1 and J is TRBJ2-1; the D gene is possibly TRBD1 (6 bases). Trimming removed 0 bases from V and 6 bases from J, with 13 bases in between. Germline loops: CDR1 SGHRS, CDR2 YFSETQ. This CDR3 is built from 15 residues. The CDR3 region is CASSLGTVPGNEQFF. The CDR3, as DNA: TGCGCCAGCAGCTTGGGGACAGTCCCAGGCAATGAGCAGTTCTTC.

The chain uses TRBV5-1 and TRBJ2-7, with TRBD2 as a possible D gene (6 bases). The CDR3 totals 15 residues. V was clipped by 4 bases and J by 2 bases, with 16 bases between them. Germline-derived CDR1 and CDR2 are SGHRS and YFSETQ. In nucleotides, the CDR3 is TGCGCCAGCAGCCTCCGGGAAGGAGGGCCCTACGAGCAGTACTTC. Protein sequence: CASSLREGGPYEQYF.

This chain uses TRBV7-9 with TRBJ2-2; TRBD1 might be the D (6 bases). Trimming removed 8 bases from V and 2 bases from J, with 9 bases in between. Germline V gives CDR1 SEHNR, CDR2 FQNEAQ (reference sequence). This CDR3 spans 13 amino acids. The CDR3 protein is CASLDRNTGELFF. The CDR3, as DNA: TGTGCCAGCCTGGACAGAAACACCGGGGAGCTGTTTTTT.

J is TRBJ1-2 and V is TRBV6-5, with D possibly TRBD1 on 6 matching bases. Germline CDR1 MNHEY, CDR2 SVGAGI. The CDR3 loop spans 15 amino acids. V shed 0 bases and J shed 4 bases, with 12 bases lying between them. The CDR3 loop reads CASSYSQGSSYGYTF. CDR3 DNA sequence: TGTGCCAGCAGTTACTCGCAGGGGTCCTCCTATGGCTACACCTTC.